This TCR beta chain is from a study of T cells after yellow fever vaccination. The V segment lost 3 bases and the J segment 8 bases; nucleotides outside the gene matches: 14. CDR3 size: 17 residues. Production of TCR cDNA was by 5'RACE template switching, which also added a universal primer site and UMIs. One entry per CDR3 protein results from TCRdb running MiXCR on the 5' RACE reads. The sample shows 550,000 to 750,000 distinct CDR3 sequences, roughly 13% of them seen only once. Broader study findings: Subsequent to the booster, the majority of primary-vaccination clones reappeared (roughly 97% CD4, 88% CD8). A secondary response was less intense yet reached its peak sooner, at day 5 versus 15. A small proportion of clonotypes was detected in both the CD4 and CD8 compartments.

This clonotype showed up just a few times. What it recognizes is unknown. The chain carries TRBV12-3 or TRBV12-4 and TRBJ2-1, with 9 bases that match TRBD2. This material consisted of PBMCs, taken on the day of the yellow fever booster vaccination. This receptor was obtained from a man aged 25-40 years who received the YFV17D yellow fever vaccine. This chain's CDR3 is CASSFSWREGLGYEQFF. The CDR3 region has the DNA TGTGCCAGCAGTTTTTCGTGGCGGGAGGGCCTAGGCTATGAGCAGTTCTTC.